This paragraph reports one T cell receptor beta chain. Its antigen is still unknown. CDR1 is MNHNS, CDR2 SASEGT, per germline. The CDR3 runs to 12 residues. With V trimmed by 4 bases and J by 12 bases, 6 bases remained unmatched. These data come from a study of cytomegalovirus exposure and HLA in healthy donors. Broader study findings: Across donors, most TCRs were seen rarely, yet some public ones were widespread. Reportedly, a later analysis found an Asian-associated ancestry cluster had fewer N-insertions than the approximately 640-donor mean. Researchers catalogued over 150 TCR beta chains as cytomegalovirus-associated. Follow-up analysis later connected one missense variant in DCLRE1C with trimming of TCR beta V- and J-genes.

PCR was performed using 60 Vbeta and 13 Jbeta primers. This table comes from immunoSEQ multiplex PCR, and its TCRdb copy is limited to in-frame clones, with some not included. The sample shows about 120,000 clones, over 75% of them seen only once. This TCR was sampled from a man aged 18 to 30 in good health and CMV-seropositive. The sample consisted of PBMCs. The rearrangement joins TRBV6-1 to TRBJ1-2; TRBD1 matches at 9 bases. CDR3 coding DNA: TGTGCCAGCAGTGTCAGGGACAGGGCCGACACCTTC. It specifies CASSVRDRADTF.